Shown below are 12 T cell receptor beta chains from a single sample sequenced in a study of cytomegalovirus exposure and HLA in healthy donors. Researchers ran the PCR with 60 Vbeta and 13 Jbeta primers. The assay was immunoSEQ multiplex PCR, and TCRdb's table has in-frame clones only and misses some. The table has a few hundred thousand clones, around 81% seen once. The sequenced sample was PBMCs. The receptors originated from a woman between 45 and 60 years old in good health and CMV-seropositive.

This clone was counted only a few times. V gene TRBV5-6 combines with J gene TRBJ1-3, with D perhaps TRBD1 (6 bases). CDR1 and CDR2 (germline): SGHDT, YYEEEE. V lost 5 bases and J lost 2, with 11 bases in between. The CDR3 totals 14 residues. The CDR3 here is CASRRKGAGNTIYF. CDR3 bases: TGTGCCAGCAGACGTAAGGGGGCTGGAAACACCATATATTTT.

V is TRBV4-1 and J is TRBJ1-1; 9 bases align to TRBD1. The CDR3 has 16 residues. Per germline, CDR1 MGHRA and CDR2 YSYEKL. V was clipped by 4 bases and J by 4 bases; unmatched bases: 10. This CDR3 is CASSPDPGTGITEAFF. In nucleotides, the CDR3 is TGCGCCAGCAGCCCAGATCCCGGGACAGGGATCACTGAAGCTTTCTTT.

The rearrangement uses TRBV6-5 and TRBJ2-1, with TRBD2 as a possible D gene (5 bases). CDR3 size: 13 residues. Germline V gene lookup returns CDR1 MNHEY and CDR2 SVGAGI. V was shortened by 7 bases and J by 2 bases, with 9 bases between the two germline ends. CDR3 in DNA: TGTGCCAGCACCCGGGGTGCCTACAATGAGCAGTTCTTC. Its protein is CASTRGAYNEQFF.

The chain links TRBV7-2 to TRBJ2-1; D uncertain. The germline CDR1 and CDR2 sequences are SGHTA and FQGNSA. V lost 2 bases, J lost 6 bases, and 11 bases lay in between. The CDR3 spans 14 residues. CDR3: CASSLIPVANEQFF. The CDR3 DNA sequence: TGTGCCAGCAGCTTAATTCCCGTGGCCAATGAGCAGTTCTTC.

The chain couples TRBV7-6 to TRBJ1-1; the match to TRBD1 covers 9 bases. Germline V gene sequence: CDR1 SGHVS, CDR2 FNYEAQ. The V gene end was trimmed by 5 bases and the J gene end by 4 bases; junction bases not matched to a gene: 11. The length of the CDR3 is 16 residues. CDR3 region: CASSRRDRAGSTEAFF. The CDR3 nucleotides are TGTGCCAGCAGCCGCCGGGACAGGGCCGGGAGCACTGAAGCTTTCTTT.

This clone appeared a single time. V usage is TRBV28 and J usage is TRBJ1-2; no firm D call. CDR3 length: 16 residues. Trimming took off 5 bases at V and 4 bases at J, with 20 bases between the two ends. Germline values: CDR1 MDHEN, CDR2 SYDVKM. DNA for the CDR3: TGTGCCAGCAGTGACCCGATTATGGGTACAGTCTATGGCTACACCTTC. Its translation is CASSDPIMGTVYGYTF.

The chain is built from TRBV5-1 and TRBJ1-6; no clear D gene. The CDR3 runs to 15 residues. Per germline, CDR1 SGHRS and CDR2 YFSETQ. V was cut by 0 bases and J by 7 bases, with 11 bases left in between. The CDR3 region has the DNA TGCGCCAGCAGCTTGGATTATGGGAGGAATTCACCCCTCCACTTT. Encoded protein: CASSLDYGRNSPLHF.

This rearrangement joins TRBV6-5 to TRBJ2-1, with TRBD2 identical over 8 bases. The germline CDR1 and CDR2 sequences are MNHEY and SVGAGI. The junction had 3 bases not matched to a gene; V was cut back by 2 bases and J by 0 bases. CDR3 length equals 16 residues. CDR3 residues: CASSYQRGSSYNEQFF. As DNA, the CDR3 is TGTGCCAGCAGTTACCAGCGGGGGAGCTCCTACAATGAGCAGTTCTTC.

This sequence joins TRBV6-6 and TRBJ1-2; 7 nucleotides align to TRBD1. The germline V gene has CDR1 MNHNY and CDR2 SVGAGI (reference sequence). This CDR3 has 13 residues. The J segment lost 10 bases and the V segment lost 7 bases, leaving 12 bases of the junction unmatched. CDR3 loop: CASKTGETRDYTF. In nucleotides, the CDR3 is TGTGCCAGCAAAACAGGGGAAACCCGGGACTACACCTTC.

The table lists this clone with a count of one. V is TRBV21-1 and J is TRBJ1-5. TRBV21-1 is listed as a pseudogene. The CDR3 length is 17 residues. CDR3: CASSKEVGGGRNQPQHF. The DNA of the CDR3 is TGTGCCAGCAGCAAAGAGGTGGGGGGAGGACGCAATCAGCCCCAGCATTTT.

The chain uses TRBV7-8 and TRBJ1-2; TRBD1 matches at 7 bases. There are 14 residues in the CDR3. CDR1 SGHVS and CDR2 FQNEAQ come from the germline V gene. Losses at the gene ends were 1 base for V and 4 bases for J; bases not matched to a gene: 3. CDR3 coding DNA: TGTGCCAGCAGCTTAGAGACAGGGATCTATGGCTACACCTTC. It codes for CASSLETGIYGYTF.

This chain connects TRBV5-4 to TRBJ2-1, with D possibly TRBD2 on 5 matching bases. The V end lost 2 bases, the J end lost 4 bases, and 13 bases lay between the germline ends. The CDR3 runs to 15 residues. CDR1 and CDR2 from the germline V gene are SGHNT and YYREEE (reference sequence). CDR3 coding DNA: TGTGCCAGCAGCTTCGTACGGGGAGCGTACAATGAGCAGTTCTTC. It is translated as CASSFVRGAYNEQFF.